These 18 T cell receptor beta chains originate from one sample sequenced in a study of OX40 agonist ivuxolimab in advanced cancers. Produced via immunoSEQ multiplex PCR; TCRdb's table is partial and in-frame only. The table lists around 99,000 clones, 90% of them singletons. The sequencing used CD4+ or CD8+ T cells sorted from blood, collected in a trial of the OX40 agonist ivuxolimab. These receptors were collected from an adult with an advanced solid tumor such as melanoma, head and neck, liver or kidney cancer.

The J gene is TRBJ2-7, the V gene TRBV2, with D perhaps being TRBD1 or TRBD2 (5 bases each). The CDR3 has 16 residues. Germline CDR1 is SNHLY and CDR2 is FYNNEI. The V and J ends lost 3 bases and 4 bases respectively, with 19 bases between them. CDR3 sequence: CASSDGLARVRYEQYF. The CDR3 DNA sequence: TGTGCCAGCAGTGACGGCCTAGCCAGGGTCAGATACGAGCAGTACTTC.

This clone has only one observation. The CDR3 DNA sequence: TGTGCCAGCAGCCCGGAGGGTAACTATGGCTACACCTTC. Amino acids: CASSPEGNYGYTF. The V call is TRBV5-6, the J call TRBJ1-2; unclear D gene. The V end was cut by 4 bases, the J end by 1 base, with 8 bases between. CDR1 and CDR2 from the germline V gene are SGHDT and YYEEEE. This CDR3 is 13 amino acids long.

This clone has just one count. The CDR3 coding sequence is TGTGCCAGTAGTATCGGACCGGCGGAGGGCACTGAAGCTTTCTTT. This codes for CASSIGPAEGTEAFF. The chain uses TRBV19 and TRBJ1-1; D is unresolved. This CDR3 region has 15 residues. Germline CDR1 and CDR2: LNHDA and SQIVND (reference sequence). The germline V and J ends were trimmed by 3 bases and 4 bases, with 15 bases remaining between them.

The V gene is TRBV27, the J gene TRBJ2-5; no clear D. Germline V CDR1 and CDR2: MNHEY, SMNVEV (reference sequence). This CDR3 spans 13 amino acids. V lost 5 bases and J 1 base, leaving 8 bases between the germline ends. In nucleotides, the CDR3 is TGTGCCAGCAGTCTCAGCCGCCAAGAGACCCAGTACTTC. It yields the protein CASSLSRQETQYF.

This chain joins TRBV6-1 and TRBJ1-1, with D unresolved. Germline V gene sequence: CDR1 MNHNS, CDR2 SASEGT. V gave up 6 bases and J gave up 0 bases, with 14 bases separating them. CDR3 size: 15 residues. CDR3 residues: CASRAQYRVNTEAFF. The CDR3 nucleotides are TGTGCCAGCAGGGCCCAATATCGGGTGAACACTGAAGCTTTCTTT.

As regards this clone: The sample carries other DNA sequences with the same CDR3. The chain uses TRBV10-3 and TRBJ2-1; the D is unclear. V gave up 1 base and J gave up 7 bases, with 2 bases separating them. This CDR3 region has 11 residues. From germline, CDR1 is ENHRY and CDR2 SYGVKD. The CDR3 nucleotides are TGTGCCATCAGTGAGTTAAATGAGCAGTTCTTC. Encoded protein: CAISELNEQFF.

This chain links TRBV9 with TRBJ1-1; the D is unclear. Trimming took off 4 bases at V and 1 base at J, with 11 bases between the two ends. Germline assignment: CDR1 SGDLS and CDR2 YYNGEE. The CDR3 extends over 14 amino acids. The CDR3 DNA sequence: TGTGCCAGCAGCCCCCGCGGGAGGAACACTGAAGCTTTCTTT. Protein product: CASSPRGRNTEAFF.

The gene calls are TRBV18 and TRBJ2-1; possible D gene TRBD1, 6 bases. V was trimmed by 3 bases and J by 10 bases, leaving 19 bases between them. Germline V gene data show CDR1 as KGHSH and CDR2 as LQKENI. The CDR3 totals 15 residues. The CDR3 DNA is TGTGCCAGCTCACCTTTTTCCGCAACAGGGTGGGAGCAGTTCTTC. Translation: CASSPFSATGWEQFF.

V is TRBV19 and J is TRBJ2-3; no definite D call. Trimming cost V 3 bases and J 0 bases, with 19 bases left between them. The CDR3 consists of 18 residues. In germline, CDR1 is LNHDA, CDR2 SQIVND (reference sequence). The CDR3 nucleotides read TGTGCCAGTAGTATGGCCTGGGTGGGTTATACTAGCACAGATACGCAGTATTTT. Amino acid sequence: CASSMAWVGYTSTDTQYF.

The genes are TRBV7-9 and TRBJ2-3, with D perhaps matching TRBD2 (6 bases). The CDR3 is 13 amino acids. Deletions cut 1 base from V and 6 bases from J, with 8 bases between. Germline V CDR1 and CDR2: SEHNR, FQNEAQ (reference sequence). The CDR3 DNA follows: TGTGCCAGCAGCTTAGATGGGGGGGATACGCAGTATTTT. Amino acid sequence: CASSLDGGDTQYF.

V is TRBV5-1 and J is TRBJ1-6, with D uncertain. Germline V gene sequence: CDR1 SGHRS, CDR2 YFSETQ. CDR3 length: 15 amino acids. Trimming stripped 4 bases from V and 6 bases from J, with 14 bases between. The CDR3: CASSPNRASNSPLHF. CDR3 coding DNA: TGCGCCAGCAGCCCGAATCGGGCGAGTAATTCACCCCTCCACTTT. Variable domain in full (rest from reference TRBV5-1 and TRBJ1-6): KAGVTQTPRYLIKTRGQQVTLSCSPISGHRSVSWYQQTPGQGLQFLFEYFSETQRNKGNFPGRFSGRQFSNSRSEMNVSTLELGDSALYLCASSPNRASNSPLHFGNGTRLTVT.

The J gene is TRBJ2-2, the V gene TRBV27, with D possibly matching TRBD2 (6 bases). Deletions cut 2 bases from V and 5 bases from J, with 12 bases between. This CDR3 is built from 15 residues. Germline CDR1 MNHEY, CDR2 SMNVEV (reference sequence). The CDR3 bases are TGTGCCAGCAGTTTAGCCACCCGGGGGACCGGGGAGCTGTTTTTT. Protein product: CASSLATRGTGELFF.

The CDR3 DNA reads TGTGCCAGCAGCTTAGTAGGGCGGGCAAACTATGGCTACACCTTC. Its translation: CASSLVGRANYGYTF. The chain uses TRBV5-8 and TRBJ1-2; D remains unclear. The V end lost 2 bases, the J end lost 2 bases, and 13 bases lay between the germline ends. The CDR3 spans 15 residues. Germline CDR1 reads SGHTS; CDR2 reads YDEGEE.

The rearrangement joins TRBV18 to TRBJ2-3, with D perhaps TRBD1 (5 bases). V lost 5 bases, J lost 4 bases, and 13 bases lay in between. The CDR3 spans 14 residues. The germline V gene has CDR1 KGHSH and CDR2 LQKENI. The CDR3 here is CASSTTVPPDTQYF. CDR3 DNA: TGTGCCAGCTCAACGACAGTTCCCCCAGATACGCAGTATTTT.

CDR3 coding DNA: TGTGCCAGCAGCTCCCGTCTATCTTCCACCTTC. Its translation is CASSSRLSSTF. The chain uses TRBV7-9 and TRBJ1-2; D gene ambiguous. This CDR3 is built from 11 residues. V was clipped by 4 bases and J by 13 bases, with 13 bases between them. Looked up from germline, CDR1 is SEHNR and CDR2 is FQNEAQ (reference sequence).

The chain links TRBV19 to TRBJ1-1; TRBD1 might be the D (6 bases). V gave up 10 bases and J gave up 0 bases, with 18 bases separating them. Germline CDR1 LNHDA, CDR2 SQIVND (reference sequence). This CDR3 spans 15 amino acids. Written as DNA, the CDR3 is TGTGCCACCGGTAGGAGGGACAAAGTGAACACTGAAGCTTTCTTT. Translated, it gives CATGRRDKVNTEAFF. Drawing the rest from reference TRBV19 and TRBJ1-1, the complete variable domain is DGGITQSPKYLFRKEGQNVTLSCEQNLNHDAMYWYRQDPGQGLRLIYYSQIVNDFQKGDIAEGYSVSREKKESFPLTVTSAQKNPTAFYLCATGRRDKVNTEAFFGQGTRLTVV.

The chain couples TRBV19 to TRBJ2-2, with D hard to call. V was trimmed by 7 bases and J by 4 bases, leaving 16 bases between them. This CDR3 spans 15 amino acids. The germline CDR1 and CDR2 sequences are LNHDA and SQIVND (reference sequence). The CDR3 sequence: CASTAESGITGELFF. The CDR3 DNA sequence: TGTGCCAGTACCGCAGAGTCCGGTATCACCGGGGAGCTGTTTTTT.

The chain has TRBV6-1 and TRBJ2-5; 7 nucleotides match TRBD2. Looked up from germline, CDR1 is MNHNS and CDR2 is SASEGT. J lost 0 bases, V lost 4 bases, and 5 bases had no gene match. CDR3 size: 15 residues. CDR3 DNA: TGTGCCAGCAGTGTCACTAGCGCGTACCAAGAGACCCAGTACTTC. It yields the protein CASSVTSAYQETQYF.